Only one count was recorded for the clone carrying this T cell receptor (beta chain). The antigen remains undetermined. The data were taken from a study of cytomegalovirus exposure and HLA in healthy donors. Libraries were prepared by immunoSEQ multiplex PCR; TCRdb keeps only in-frame clonotypes and omits some of them. Here the sample spans about 220,000 clones, almost 90% being singletons. Findings and limits, study-wide: The study labeled around 160 TCR beta chains cytomegalovirus-associated. Cytomegalovirus status was reportedly diagnosed by the classifier with high specificity and sensitivity.

The germline CDR1 and CDR2 sequences are MDHEN and SYDVKM. The junction had 5 bases not matched to a gene; V was cut back by 2 bases and J by 4 bases. The CDR3 has 14 residues. The chain uses TRBV28 and TRBJ2-7; 7 bases fit TRBD1. The sequenced sample was PBMCs. This sequence was found in a young woman in good health and CMV-seronegative. CDR3 sequence: CASSLPGQKYEQYF. In DNA form, the CDR3 reads TGTGCCAGCAGTTTACCGGGACAGAAATACGAGCAGTACTTC.